The T cell receptor (beta chain) described here comes from a study of response to subunit inactivated influenza vaccine. Overall study findings and caveats: Seasonal influenza vaccination, on each occasion, was suggested by the authors to recruit few new T cells.

A remark on this clonotype: Its specificity is unknown.

Each CDR3 protein gets one entry after TCRdb re-called the RT-PCR reads with MiXCR. The data show almost 600,000 distinct CDR3 sequences, approximately 15% seen once. CDR3 length: 18 residues. V lost 3 bases and J lost 5, with 26 bases in between. The germline V gene has CDR1 KGHSH and CDR2 LQKENI. This sample comprised PBMCs from blood, obtained 12 days after vaccination. The TCR originated in a man aged 50-59 years who received an inactivated influenza vaccine. V is TRBV18 and J is TRBJ2-7, with D possibly called TRBD1 or TRBD2 (6 bases each). The CDR3 spells CASSPVTGPRGYIHEQYF. In DNA form, the CDR3 reads TGTGCCAGCTCACCTGTGACAGGCCCACGGGGGTATATCCACGAGCAGTACTTC.